These 24 T cell receptor beta chains share one sample of origin, sequenced in a study of T-cell memory formation after mild COVID-19. MiXCR was run by TCRdb on the 5' RACE reads, yielding one entry per CDR3 protein. The sample has more than 120,000 distinct CDR3 sequences, about a fifth seen once. Material: PBMCs or a T cell subset sorted from them (not recorded which). All receptors derive from an adult woman who had mild COVID-19 (a few samples of this study predate the infection). Cell type and time point are not known.

V gene TRBV4-1 combines with J gene TRBJ2-7, with D unresolved. V dropped 0 bases and J dropped 0 bases, with 12 bases sitting between them. The CDR3 covers 16 residues. The germline CDR1 and CDR2 sequences are MGHRA and YSYEKL. The CDR3 DNA follows: TGCGCCAGCAGCCAAGATGAGTCCACGTTCTCCTACGAGCAGTACTTC. Its protein is CASSQDESTFSYEQYF.

There are a few counts of this clonotype. The chain links TRBV7-2 to TRBJ2-3, with D possibly matching TRBD2 (7 bases). Germline V gives CDR1 SGHTA, CDR2 FQGNSA. There are 15 residues in the CDR3. Trimming removed 7 bases from V and 3 bases from J, with 17 bases in between. The CDR3: CASTPGRGSTDTQYF. CDR3 coding DNA: TGTGCCAGCACCCCAGGGAGGGGGTCAACAGATACGCAGTATTTT.

The CDR3 DNA reads TGTGCCAGCAGAACCTTAGTTTTGGGTCGGGGCACAGATACGCAGTATTTT. It yields the protein CASRTLVLGRGTDTQYF. V is TRBV12-3 or TRBV12-4 and J is TRBJ2-3; D unresolved. This CDR3 has 17 residues. Trimming took off 6 bases at V and 1 base at J, with 20 bases between the two ends.

The chain links TRBV10-3 to TRBJ2-3; the D is unclear. V lost 11 bases and J lost 2, with 14 bases in between. Germline V lookup: CDR1 ENHRY, CDR2 SYGVKD. This CDR3 region has 13 residues. CDR3 sequence reads: CAVGGRFTDTQYF. The CDR3 nucleotides read TGTGCCGTTGGTGGACGATTCACAGATACGCAGTATTTT.

This chain joins TRBV21-1 and TRBJ2-1. TRBV21-1 corresponds to a pseudogene. The CDR3 contains 16 residues. The CDR3 loop is CASSKEVAQRYNEQFF. DNA of the CDR3: TGTGCCAGCAGCAAAGAAGTAGCTCAACGCTACAATGAGCAGTTCTTC.

The table lists this clonotype with a few counts. The chain employs TRBV5-1 and TRBJ2-7; a possible D gene is TRBD2 (6 bases). V gave up 3 bases and J gave up 2 bases, with 9 bases separating them. The CDR3 totals 13 residues. CDR1 SGHRS and CDR2 YFSETQ come from the germline V gene. CDR3 in DNA: TGCGCCAGCAGCTACCCGGGGGCCTACGAGCAGTACTTC. Translation gives CASSYPGAYEQYF.

This clonotype has a handful of counts. V is TRBV6-2 or TRBV6-3 and J is TRBJ2-3, with 10 positions matching TRBD2. V dropped 2 bases and J dropped 0; count of bases not matched to a gene: 8. Looked up from germline, CDR1 is MNHEY and CDR2 is SVGEGT. The CDR3 has 18 amino acids. The CDR3 sequence is CASSYPLAGGWSTDTQYF. CDR3 nucleotide sequence: TGTGCCAGCAGTTACCCGTTAGCGGGAGGTTGGAGCACAGATACGCAGTATTTT.

The chain employs TRBV15 and TRBJ2-5; the match to TRBD1 covers 9 bases. Trimming at V came to 9 bases and at J to 5 bases, leaving 10 bases not matched to a gene. The CDR3 is 14 amino acids. Germline lookup yields CDR1 LNHNV and CDR2 YYDKDF (reference sequence). In DNA form, the CDR3 reads TGTGCCACAGGCCGGGACAGGGTGGGGGAGACCCAGTACTTC. This sequence encodes CATGRDRVGETQYF.

V is TRBV6-5 and J is TRBJ2-2; 11 bases align to TRBD2. The V gene's germline CDR1 is MNHEY and CDR2 SVGAGI. The V segment lost 2 bases and the J segment 2 bases; nucleotides outside the gene matches: 4. This CDR3 has 17 amino acids. This chain's CDR3 is CASSYPSGGTNTGELFF. CDR3 bases: TGTGCCAGCAGTTACCCTAGCGGGGGGACCAACACCGGGGAGCTGTTTTTT.

This chain uses TRBV6-6 with TRBJ1-6; D perhaps matches TRBD1 (5 bases). V was shortened by 1 base and J by 0 bases, with 10 bases between the two germline ends. The CDR3 extends over 17 amino acids. Looked up from germline, CDR1 is MNHNY and CDR2 is SVGAGI (reference sequence). As DNA, the CDR3 is TGTGCCAGCAGTTACTTTGGGGACCTCTCCTATAATTCACCCCTCCACTTT. This sequence encodes CASSYFGDLSYNSPLHF.

This clonotype has only a few counts. J is TRBJ2-1 and V is TRBV23-1; TRBD2 agrees at 9 bases. TRBV23-1 is an ORF; its function is uncertain. The CDR3 is 16 residues long. V was clipped by 3 bases and J by 7 bases; unmatched bases: 10. DNA for the CDR3: TGCGCCAGCAGTCAGCCCGGGACTAGCATTTTGAATGAGCAGTTCTTC. This encodes CASSQPGTSILNEQFF.

The gene calls are TRBV7-9 and TRBJ2-1; TRBD2 agrees at 8 bases. CDR1 is SEHNR, CDR2 FQNEAQ, per germline (reference sequence). Trimming cost V 4 bases and J 7 bases; bases outside gene matches: 6. The length of the CDR3 is 14 residues. CDR3 bases: TGTGCCAGCAGCTCCGGACTAGCCGAAAATGAGCAGTTCTTC. It yields the protein CASSSGLAENEQFF.

This clonotype showed up just a few times. The chain joins TRBV5-1 to TRBJ2-3, with 10 bases matching TRBD2. CDR3 length: 14 residues. CDR1 is SGHRS and CDR2 is YFSETQ in the germline V gene. J lost 6 bases, V lost 6 bases, and 7 bases had no gene match. The CDR3 loop is CASNRLAGDDTQYF. The CDR3 region has the DNA TGCGCCAGCAACCGACTAGCGGGTGATGATACGCAGTATTTT.

The chain has TRBV24-1 and TRBJ2-1, with D possibly called TRBD1 or TRBD2 (5 bases each). Germline CDR1 KGHDR, CDR2 SFDVKD. The CDR3 has 15 amino acids. V was cut by 1 base and J by 4 bases, with 10 bases left in between. This CDR3 reads CATSDLGREYNEQFF. CDR3 nucleotide sequence: TGTGCCACCAGTGATTTAGGCAGGGAGTACAATGAGCAGTTCTTC.

In this sample, this clonotype turned up a few times. The rearrangement uses TRBV12-3 or TRBV12-4 and TRBJ2-2; 8 bases map to TRBD2. The CDR3 sequence is 15 residues long. Losses at the gene ends were 6 bases for V and 6 bases for J; bases not matched to a gene: 9. CDR3 sequence: CASRPSGSGSGELFF. The CDR3 nucleotides read TGTGCCAGCAGACCCAGCGGGAGCGGGTCCGGGGAGCTGTTTTTT.

The V call is TRBV6-5, the J call TRBJ1-4, with a possible D match to TRBD1 (6 bases). Germline CDR1 and CDR2: MNHEY and SVGAGI. The CDR3 is 14 residues long. V lost 2 bases, J lost 7 bases, and 11 bases lay in between. CDR3 in amino acids: CASSYGEGGEKLFF. Here the CDR3 DNA reads TGTGCCAGCAGTTACGGCGAGGGGGGTGAAAAACTGTTTTTT.

This clonotype was seen a few times. The gene calls are TRBV29-1 and TRBJ1-2, with 8 bases lining up with TRBD1. V lost 6 bases to trimming and J lost 2 bases; unmatched junction nucleotides: 5. Germline lookup yields CDR1 SQVTM and CDR2 ANQGSEA. The CDR3 runs to 13 residues. The CDR3: CSVNGQGNYGYTF. CDR3 nucleotide sequence: TGCAGCGTCAATGGACAGGGCAACTATGGCTACACCTTC.

The chain has TRBV20-1 and TRBJ2-2; D ambiguous. The CDR3 extends over 14 amino acids. In germline, CDR1 is DFQATT, CDR2 SNEGSKA (reference sequence). The V and J ends lost 2 bases and 6 bases respectively, with 13 bases between them. The CDR3 DNA reads as TGCAGTGCTAGACGTCCCACCGGACCCGGGGAGCTGTTTTTT. Its protein is CSARRPTGPGELFF.

V is TRBV12-3 or TRBV12-4 and J is TRBJ2-1; 11 nucleotides match TRBD2. The CDR3 spans 14 residues. Trimming removed 7 bases from V and 6 bases from J; junction bases left unmatched: 5. CDR3 residues: CASNLGLAVNEQFF. CDR3 nucleotides: TGTGCCAGCAACCTGGGACTAGCGGTCAATGAGCAGTTCTTC.

The sample holds a few counts of this clonotype. The J gene is TRBJ2-5, the V gene TRBV5-1; 9 bases match TRBD1. With 4 bases clipped from V and 1 base from J, the junction kept 5 bases outside the gene matches. The CDR3 consists of 15 residues. CDR1 and CDR2 from the germline V gene are SGHRS and YFSETQ. For the CDR3, the DNA is TGCGCCAGCAGCCCCGGGACAGGGCTCCAAGAGACCCAGTACTTC. As protein: CASSPGTGLQETQYF. Together with reference TRBV5-1 and TRBJ2-5, the CDR3 gives the full variable domain: KAGVTQTPRYLIKTRGQQVTLSCSPISGHRSVSWYQQTPGQGLQFLFEYFSETQRNKGNFPGRFSGRQFSNSRSEMNVSTLELGDSALYLCASSPGTGLQETQYFGPGTRLLVL.

CDR3 in amino acids: CASSLGGQVESPLHF. In DNA, the CDR3 is TGTGCCAGCAGTTTGGGGGGACAGGTTGAATCACCCCTCCACTTT. The chain carries TRBV12-3 or TRBV12-4 and TRBJ1-6; 8 nucleotides agree with TRBD1. The CDR3 runs to 15 residues. J lost 10 bases, V lost 3 bases, and 8 bases had no gene match.

This clonotype was seen only a few times. CDR3 region: CASSGGLAAYNEQFF. In nucleotides, the CDR3 is TGTGCCAGCAGCGGTGGACTAGCCGCCTACAATGAGCAGTTCTTC. This sequence joins TRBV7-3 and TRBJ2-1; 8 nucleotides align to TRBD2. The CDR3 consists of 15 residues. V lost 5 bases to trimming and J lost 2 bases; unmatched junction nucleotides: 5. Germline V gene data show CDR1 as SGHTA and CDR2 as FQGTGA.

This clonotype was counted a few times. This rearrangement joins TRBV20-1 to TRBJ2-7; D uncertain. Trimming shortened V by 1 base and J by 7 bases, and 11 bases separated the two germline ends. The CDR3 is 12 residues long. Germline V gives CDR1 DFQATT, CDR2 SNEGSKA (reference sequence). CDR3 sequence reads: CSARGSKTEQYF. Here the CDR3 DNA reads TGCAGTGCTAGAGGCTCGAAAACGGAGCAGTACTTC.

J is TRBJ1-2 and V is TRBV11-2; tentatively, D is TRBD1 (5 bases). CDR1 is SGHAT and CDR2 is FQNNGV in the germline V gene. This CDR3 is built from 16 residues. Trimming took 5 bases from V and 5 from J, leaving 21 bases between them. CDR3 amino acids: CASSLGSGTSGYGYTF. The CDR3, as DNA: TGTGCCAGCAGCCTGGGGAGCGGGACTTCAGGATATGGCTACACCTTC.